The 19 T cell receptor beta chains listed next were all sequenced from one sample in a study of cytomegalovirus exposure and HLA in healthy donors. 60 Vbeta and 13 Jbeta primers were used in PCR. Libraries were prepared by immunoSEQ multiplex PCR; TCRdb keeps only in-frame clonotypes and omits some of them. The sample contains 90,000 to 100,000 clones, 65% of which appear only once. Sample: PBMCs. These receptors all come from a boy younger than 18 in good health and CMV-seropositive.

The chain employs TRBV5-6 and TRBJ2-3; D not resolved. Trimming removed 3 bases at V and 3 bases at J, with 20 bases between. The CDR3 loop spans 17 amino acids. Germline V gene lookup returns CDR1 SGHDT and CDR2 YYEEEE. CDR3 sequence reads: CASSSLLHIERTDTQYF. The CDR3 bases are TGTGCCAGCAGCTCTTTGTTACATATAGAGCGTACAGATACGCAGTATTTT. The variable domain in full, completed from reference TRBV5-6 and TRBJ2-3, reads DAGVTQSPTHLIKTRGQQVTLRCSPKSGHDTVSWYQQALGQGPQFIFQYYEEEERQRGNFPDRFSGHQFPNYSSELNVNALLLGDSALYLCASSSLLHIERTDTQYFGPGTRLTVL.

The chain recombines TRBV2 with TRBJ2-1; 8 bases are shared with TRBD2. The J segment lost 10 bases and the V segment lost 9 bases, leaving 17 bases of the junction unmatched. This CDR3 spans 15 amino acids. Germline assignment: CDR1 SNHLY and CDR2 FYNNEI. As DNA, the CDR3 is TGTGCCAGTAAAAGAGCCGGGACTAGTTTGAACGAGCAGTTCTTC. It is translated as CASKRAGTSLNEQFF.

The rearrangement uses TRBV15 and TRBJ2-7; tentatively, D is TRBD2 (6 bases). Germline V lookup: CDR1 LNHNV, CDR2 YYDKDF (reference sequence). V was pared by 0 bases and J by 2 bases, with 11 bases between. The length of the CDR3 is 15 residues. CDR3 protein: CATSRDLPGAYEQYF. CDR3 in DNA: TGTGCCACCAGCAGAGATCTCCCGGGGGCCTACGAGCAGTACTTC.

The chain has TRBV7-2 and TRBJ1-3; D is ambiguous. The V end was cut by 4 bases, the J end by 1 base, with 14 bases between. Germline-derived CDR1 and CDR2 are SGHTA and FQGNSA. The CDR3 has 16 residues. The CDR3 sequence: CASSSSGTRSGNTIYF. In DNA form, the CDR3 reads TGTGCCAGCAGCTCAAGCGGAACAAGATCTGGAAACACCATATATTTT. The full variable domain, rest sourced from reference TRBV7-2 and TRBJ1-3, is GAGVSQSPSNKVTEKGKDVELRCDPISGHTALYWYRQSLGQGLEFLIYFQGNSAPDKSGLPSDRFSAERTGGSVSTLTIQRTQQEDSAVYLCASSSSGTRSGNTIYFGEGSWLTVV.

J is TRBJ2-5 and V is TRBV30; possible D gene TRBD2, 6 bases. Near its end, the DNA agrees better with TRBJ2-7, so the J call may be wrong. There are 14 residues in the CDR3. Germline loops: CDR1 GTSNPN, CDR2 SVGIG (reference sequence). The CDR3 DNA follows: TGTGCCTGGAGTGTTGGGACTGGAGCCTACGAGCAGTACTTC. Its protein product is CAWSVGTGAYEQYF.

The CDR3 DNA reads as TGTGCCAGCACCCGGACAGCTAACTATGGCTACACCTTC. It specifies CASTRTANYGYTF. V usage is TRBV5-8 and J usage is TRBJ1-2, with D perhaps TRBD1 (6 bases). The germline gives CDR1 SGHTS, CDR2 YDEGEE. This CDR3 spans 13 amino acids. V dropped 6 bases and J dropped 0 bases, with 9 bases sitting between them. The variable domain in full, with the rest retrieved from reference TRBV5-8 and TRBJ1-2, is EAGVTQSPTHLIKTRGQQATLRCSPISGHTSVYWYQQALGLGLQFLLWYDEGEERNRGNFPPRFSGRQFPNYSSELNVNALELEDSALYLCASTRTANYGYTFGSGTRLTVV.

The V and J genes are TRBV30 and TRBJ2-1; TRBD2 might be the D (6 bases). Trimming cost V 3 bases and J 5 bases, with 14 bases left between them. The length of the CDR3 is 14 residues. CDR1 and CDR2 (germline): GTSNPN, SVGIG (reference sequence). This CDR3 reads CAWRFSGLHNEQFF. The CDR3, as DNA: TGTGCCTGGAGGTTTTCGGGACTTCACAATGAGCAGTTCTTC. Variable domain in full (rest from reference TRBV30 and TRBJ2-1): SQTIHQWPATLVQPVGSPLSLECTVEGTSNPNLYWYRQAAGRGLQLLFYSVGIGQISSEVPQNLSASRPQDRQFILSSKKLLLSDSGFYLCAWRFSGLHNEQFFGPGTRLTVL.

The chain joins TRBV29-1 to TRBJ2-7; D remains unclear. This CDR3 contains 12 residues. Trimming stripped 7 bases from V and 0 bases from J, with 10 bases between. Germline V gene lookup returns CDR1 SQVTM and CDR2 ANQGSEA. Written as DNA, the CDR3 is TGCAGCGCCTTGACTGACTCCTACGAGCAGTACTTC. As protein: CSALTDSYEQYF.

V and J are TRBV19 and TRBJ1-2; TRBD1 aligns across 7 bases. Germline V lookup: CDR1 LNHDA, CDR2 SQIVND (reference sequence). V lost 6 bases to trimming and J lost 6 bases; unmatched junction nucleotides: 7. This CDR3 region has 13 residues. The CDR3 region has the DNA TGTGCCAGTAGCCTTGACAGGGTAAATGGCTACACCTTC. Translated: CASSLDRVNGYTF.

This chain uses TRBV2 with TRBJ2-7; 8 bases are shared with TRBD1. The germline V gene has CDR1 SNHLY and CDR2 FYNNEI. This CDR3 spans 14 amino acids. Trimming cost V 5 bases and J 3 bases; bases outside gene matches: 6. As DNA, the CDR3 is TGTGCCAGCAGTTCGAACAGGGGGAACTACGAGCAGTACTTC. Amino acids: CASSSNRGNYEQYF.

The chain employs TRBV5-1 and TRBJ2-3; 14 positions match TRBD2. V shed 4 bases and J 1 base; nucleotides not matched to a gene: 8. This CDR3 contains 18 residues. CDR1 is SGHRS and CDR2 is YFSETQ in the germline V gene. The DNA of the CDR3 is TGCGCCAGCAGCCTTGGACTAGCGGGGGGAAGACGCACAGATACGCAGTATTTT. Protein: CASSLGLAGGRRTDTQYF.

The V call is TRBV30, the J call TRBJ2-2; 9 nucleotides line up with TRBD2. J lost 7 bases, V lost 8 bases, and 5 bases had no gene match. This CDR3 is 12 amino acids long. The germline CDR1 and CDR2 sequences are GTSNPN and SVGIG (reference sequence). The CDR3 sequence is CAHSGSGGELFF. The CDR3 nucleotides read TGTGCCCATAGCGGGAGTGGCGGGGAGCTGTTTTTT.

The rearrangement links TRBV5-1 to TRBJ1-2; TRBD1 matches 8 bases. After removal of 3 bases from V and 8 bases from J, the junction contained 12 bases not matched to a gene. Germline loops: CDR1 SGHRS, CDR2 YFSETQ. The CDR3 has 15 residues. In DNA, the CDR3 is TGCGCCAGCAGCTGGGACCCCGGGACAGGCGGGGGCTACACCTTC. This translates into CASSWDPGTGGGYTF.

The V gene is TRBV25-1, the J gene TRBJ1-1, with D perhaps matching TRBD1 (5 bases). The CDR3 extends over 15 amino acids. V lost 4 bases to trimming and J lost 4 bases, with 16 bases between them. CDR1 is MGHDK and CDR2 is SYGVNS in the germline V gene. CDR3 in DNA: TGTGCCAGCAGTGCGCCCCTCAGGGAGGGCACTGAAGCTTTCTTT. Translation: CASSAPLREGTEAFF.

The chain is built from TRBV2 and TRBJ2-5; unclear D gene. Germline CDR1 reads SNHLY; CDR2 reads FYNNEI. Trimming took off 2 bases at V and 5 bases at J, with 6 bases between the two ends. The length of the CDR3 is 12 residues. The CDR3 protein is CASSENSETQYF. The CDR3 DNA follows: TGTGCCAGCAGTGAAAACAGCGAGACCCAGTACTTC.

The chain combines TRBV6-5 with TRBJ2-2; possible D gene TRBD2, 5 bases. V lost 2 bases to trimming and J lost 7 bases, with 17 bases between them. The CDR3 loop spans 16 amino acids. Germline CDR1 is MNHEY and CDR2 is SVGAGI. CDR3 in DNA: TGTGCCAGCAGTTACAATCCGTGGGAGAGTGTCGGGGAGCTGTTTTTT. Translating it yields CASSYNPWESVGELFF.

This chain connects TRBV5-8 to TRBJ2-6; TRBD1 might be the D (6 bases). CDR1 and CDR2 (germline): SGHTS, YDEGEE. Trimming shortened V by 2 bases and J by 0 bases, and 12 bases separated the two germline ends. The CDR3 length is 17 residues. The CDR3 loop is CASSFPGARSGANVLTF. The CDR3 DNA follows: TGTGCCAGCAGCTTCCCAGGGGCCCGCTCTGGGGCCAACGTCCTGACTTTC.

This chain connects TRBV6-6 to TRBJ2-7; D may be TRBD2 (5 bases). The germline V gene has CDR1 MNHNY and CDR2 SVGAGI (reference sequence). The CDR3 sequence is 13 residues long. V was shortened by 10 bases and J by 2 bases, with 15 bases between the two germline ends. CDR3 residues: CATGEMETYEQYF. CDR3 DNA sequence: TGTGCCACCGGGGAGATGGAAACCTACGAGCAGTACTTC.

The chain uses TRBV7-3 and TRBJ2-2, with D uncertain. The CDR3 is 14 amino acids. CDR1 is SGHTA and CDR2 is FQGTGA in the germline V gene. V was shortened by 2 bases and J by 5 bases, with 9 bases between the two germline ends. CDR3 residues: CASSLGSQTGELFF. The CDR3 DNA follows: TGTGCCAGCAGCTTAGGCAGTCAAACCGGGGAGCTGTTTTTT.